Listed below are T cell receptor beta chains from one sample, sequenced in a study of shared clonotypes between healthy human individuals. Method: immunoSEQ multiplex PCR; TCRdb's copy keeps in-frame clones and lacks some. The table includes approximately 740,000 clones, over 65% detected once. Sequencing was carried out using memory CD4+ T cells sorted from blood. These receptors were taken from a woman in her 30s in good health. The conserved cysteine and the conserved F or W are not part of the CDR3 here. D genes are given only for firm matches.

J gene	V gene	D gene	CDR3 protein
TRBJ2-5	TRBV11-2	-	ASSLGGTQETQY
TRBJ1-2	TRBV28	TRBD1	ASSLYRQGPGGYT
TRBJ1-5	TRBV6-6	-	ASSYSRGSRQPQH
TRBJ2-7	TRBV27	-	ASSYRTDSSYEQY
TRBJ2-2	TRBV4-1	-	ASSQDPRPVGNTGELF
TRBJ2-3	TRBV6-6	-	ASRPSGSLGTDTQY
TRBJ2-2	TRBV21-1	-	ARACGGTGELF
TRBJ2-6	TRBV18	-	ASSDLRGANVLT
TRBJ1-2	TRBV7-9	TRBD1	ASSPDRGRGYT
TRBJ1-2	TRBV11-2	-	ASSLGDREFYGYT
TRBJ2-2	TRBV7-3	TRBD1	ASSSRQGARTGELF
TRBJ1-1	TRBV7-9	-	ASSSQMNTEAF
TRBJ1-3	TRBV5-6	-	ASSWGPHSGNTIY
TRBJ2-1	TRBV20-1	-	STILHHQF
TRBJ1-4	TRBV15	-	ATSRDGEPNEKLF
TRBJ2-7	TRBV10-3	TRBD1	ASSTGQGDSSEQY
TRBJ2-2	TRBV5-6	-	ASSSFHYDANTGELF
TRBJ2-2	TRBV25-1	TRBD1	ASSDDRVLNTGELF
TRBJ2-1	TRBV7-3	TRBD1	ASSLTPAGTGSSYNEQF
TRBJ2-7	TRBV5-1	-	ASSIRDLDEQY
TRBJ2-2	TRBV10-3	TRBD1	AISERWTGGSLNTGELF
TRBJ1-2	TRBV5-6	TRBD1	ASSLAPTGANYGYT